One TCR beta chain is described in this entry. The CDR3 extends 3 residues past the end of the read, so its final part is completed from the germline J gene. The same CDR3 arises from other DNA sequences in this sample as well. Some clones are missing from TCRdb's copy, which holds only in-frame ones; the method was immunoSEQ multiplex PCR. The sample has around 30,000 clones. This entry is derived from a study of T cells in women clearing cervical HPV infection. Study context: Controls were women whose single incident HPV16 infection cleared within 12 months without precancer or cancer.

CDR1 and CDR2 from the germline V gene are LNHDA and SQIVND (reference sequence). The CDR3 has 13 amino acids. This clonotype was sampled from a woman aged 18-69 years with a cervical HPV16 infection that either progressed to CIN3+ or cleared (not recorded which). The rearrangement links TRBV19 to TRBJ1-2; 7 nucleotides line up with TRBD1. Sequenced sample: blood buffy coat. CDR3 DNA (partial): TGTGCCAGCAACCAAGGGGGCGCAGATACC. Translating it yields CASNQGGADT. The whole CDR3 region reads CASNQGGADTYTF.